This T cell receptor beta chain was identified in a study of blood T cell repertoires in COVID-19. The wider study: The samples span acute and convalescent COVID-19 from the United States, Italy and Spain. Nucleic acid was either cDNA or gDNA, and it came from T cells, B-cell-depleted T cells, or PBMCs.

Using immunoSEQ multiplex PCR, the repertoire was profiled, and TCRdb retains in-frame clones only, with some absent. The sample includes about 190,000 clones, about 88% of them seen just once. This sequence was found in a man younger than 40 with acute or convalescent COVID-19. Input material: peripheral blood.

CDR3 in amino acids: CASRGGIYGYTF. The CDR3 region has the DNA TGTGCCAGCAGGGGGGGGATCTATGGCTACACCTTC. This chain links TRBV3-1 (or the pseudogene TRBV3-2) with TRBJ1-2, with D maybe TRBD1 (5 bases). The V gene lost 6 bases and the J gene lost 4 bases, with 9 bases spanning the gap. Germline V gene lookup returns CDR1 LGHDT and CDR2 YNNKEL (reference sequence). The CDR3 totals 12 residues.